Below, 29 T cell receptor beta chains from the same sample are listed, as sequenced in a study of blood T cells in healthy people across ages (dated by TCRdb to the mid-2010s). Libraries were constructed by 5' RACE. The instrument was an Illumina HiSeq 2500. A second PCR of about 7 to 12 cycles was run with a J-beta primer mix and a sample-barcoded 5' primer. In TCRdb, the public reads were trimmed at Q25 with fastp and aligned with MiXCR, with productive beta chains retained. CDR3 protein sequences are deduplicated, and each keeps its most common genes and DNA. This sample holds hundreds of thousands of distinct CDR3 sequences; approximately 25% were observed only once. 9% to 9.5% of the sample is taken by the ten largest. These data were also filed under a second study, of T cells of mothers and their children.

Sequencing was carried out using blood. The receptors stem from a boy aged 5 to 17 in good health.

This clonotype has a handful of counts. The chain employs TRBV20-1 and TRBJ2-5; D is uncertain. Germline V gives CDR1 DFQATT, CDR2 SNEGSKA (reference sequence). The CDR3 contains 11 residues. Trimming removed 8 bases at V and 4 bases at J, with 11 bases between. CDR3 DNA: TGCAGTTTCTCAACGGGAGAGACCCAGTACTTC. Amino acids: CSFSTGETQYF.

V is TRBV27 and J is TRBJ2-7; 7 nucleotides align to TRBD1. Trimming at V came to 6 bases and at J to 5 bases, leaving 10 bases not matched to a gene. This CDR3 contains 14 residues. The germline V gene has CDR1 MNHEY and CDR2 SMNVEV (reference sequence). CDR3 bases: TGTGCCAGCAGCAGACAGGGAGACTACAACGAGCAGTACTTC. Its translation is CASSRQGDYNEQYF.

J is TRBJ2-1 and V is TRBV6-5; 11 nucleotides match TRBD2. The CDR3 runs 14 residues. Germline V gene data show CDR1 as MNHEY and CDR2 as SVGAGI. Losses at the gene ends were 6 bases for V and 5 bases for J; bases not matched to a gene: 3. The CDR3 spells CASRELAGDNEQFF. The CDR3 DNA sequence: TGTGCCAGCAGGGAACTAGCGGGAGACAATGAGCAGTTCTTC.

The chain carries TRBV28 and TRBJ2-1; D is possibly TRBD1 or TRBD2 (5 bases each). The V gene's germline CDR1 is MDHEN and CDR2 SYDVKM. Deletions cut 0 bases from V and 4 bases from J, with 16 bases between. CDR3 size: 17 residues. In DNA, the CDR3 is TGTGCCAGCAGTTTATGGTCTCCAGGGAGATCGTACAATGAGCAGTTCTTC. Its protein is CASSLWSPGRSYNEQFF.

The table lists this clonotype with a count of one. The J gene is TRBJ1-1, the V gene TRBV4-2; D is perhaps TRBD1 (6 bases). CDR1 and CDR2 from the germline V gene are LGHNA and YNFKEQ. V lost 5 bases and J 3 bases, leaving 13 bases between the germline ends. The CDR3 runs 14 residues. The CDR3 region has the DNA TGTGCCAGCAGCTCTTGGGGGCGTGACACTGAAGCTTTCTTT. As protein: CASSSWGRDTEAFF.

The chain links TRBV28 to TRBJ1-5; 7 bases are shared with TRBD1. The V gene's germline CDR1 is MDHEN and CDR2 SYDVKM. This CDR3 has 14 residues. V gave up 6 bases and J gave up 5 bases; unmatched junction bases: 7. The CDR3 loop reads CASSLDREDQPQHF. The CDR3 DNA reads as TGTGCCAGCAGCCTCGACAGGGAGGATCAGCCCCAGCATTTT.

The CDR3: CASSQRQGSAYEQYF. In nucleotides, the CDR3 is TGTGCCAGCAGCCAGCGACAGGGATCGGCCTACGAGCAGTACTTC. The chain combines TRBV7-9 with TRBJ2-5, with 7 bases that match TRBD1. The J call is in doubt because the DNA end fits TRBJ2-7 better. Germline V lookup: CDR1 SEHNR, CDR2 FQNEAQ (reference sequence). This CDR3 spans 15 amino acids.

DNA for the CDR3: TGTGCCAGCAGCCTTCGGAGGGACGGCGATACGCAGTATTTT. It translates to CASSLRRDGDTQYF. This chain links TRBV7-2 with TRBJ2-3, with D perhaps TRBD2 (6 bases). Per the germline V gene, CDR1 is SGHTA and CDR2 is FQGNSA. The CDR3 covers 14 residues. Trimming took off 5 bases at V and 6 bases at J, with 15 bases between the two ends.

CDR3 DNA sequence: TGTGCCAGCAGTGTGGACAGTTCTAACTATGGCTACACCTTC. Translated, it gives CASSVDSSNYGYTF. V and J are TRBV2 and TRBJ1-2; weak D call: TRBD1 (6 bases). The V gene's germline CDR1 is SNHLY and CDR2 FYNNEI. V was trimmed by 4 bases and J by 0 bases, leaving 9 bases between them. The CDR3 runs to 14 residues.

The chain links TRBV10-3 to TRBJ2-6; D call uncertain. With 0 bases removed from V and 0 bases from J, the gap between germline ends came to 6 bases. The CDR3 loop spans 16 amino acids. The germline V gene has CDR1 ENHRY and CDR2 SYGVKD. The CDR3 loop is CAISESSGSGANVLTF. As DNA, the CDR3 is TGTGCCATCAGTGAGTCGTCTGGCTCTGGGGCCAACGTCCTGACTTTC.

This clonotype was counted only a few times. The gene calls are TRBV29-1 and TRBJ2-7; 13 positions agree with TRBD2. V lost 6 bases and J lost 3; bases outside the gene matches: 5. The CDR3 is made up of 14 amino acids. The germline V gene has CDR1 SQVTM and CDR2 ANQGSEA. As DNA, the CDR3 is TGCAGCGTACGACTAGCGGGAGGTGGCTACGAGCAGTACTTC. It specifies CSVRLAGGGYEQYF.

The chain has TRBV18 and TRBJ2-5; no firm D call. The length of the CDR3 is 14 residues. Looked up from germline, CDR1 is KGHSH and CDR2 is LQKENI. Trimming removed 5 bases at V and 7 bases at J, with 17 bases between. The CDR3 loop reads CASSSDSLGGTQYF. The CDR3 region has the DNA TGTGCCAGCTCATCAGACTCCCTTGGCGGGACCCAGTACTTC.

V and J are TRBV3-1 and TRBJ2-4; 10 nucleotides line up with TRBD2. CDR1 LGHDT and CDR2 YNNKEL come from the germline V gene (reference sequence). V was clipped by 5 bases and J by 9 bases; unmatched bases: 10. CDR3 length: 15 residues. The CDR3 reads CASSSLAGAGGIQYF. The CDR3 DNA reads TGTGCCAGCAGCTCGCTAGCGGGGGCTGGGGGCATTCAGTACTTC.

The chain combines TRBV6-5 with TRBJ1-2; 10 bases align to TRBD1. J lost 4 bases, V lost 2 bases, and 4 bases had no gene match. From germline, CDR1 is MNHEY and CDR2 SVGAGI. The CDR3 totals 15 residues. This CDR3 reads CASSYGTGDPYGYTF. In DNA form, the CDR3 reads TGTGCCAGCAGTTACGGGACAGGGGACCCCTATGGCTACACCTTC.

This clonotype was observed a handful of times. V and J are TRBV7-3 and TRBJ2-2, with D perhaps TRBD1 (5 bases). V was clipped by 1 base and J by 6 bases, with 9 bases between them. Germline V CDR1 and CDR2: SGHTA, FQGTGA. The CDR3 consists of 14 residues. This chain's CDR3 is CASSLNGRAGELFF. Here the CDR3 DNA reads TGTGCCAGCAGCTTAAATGGCAGGGCCGGGGAGCTGTTTTTT.

This clonotype has only a few counts. CDR3 coding DNA: TGTGCCATCCCGGGCCCCTGGGGCTACACCTTC. Protein product: CAIPGPWGYTF. This rearrangement joins TRBV7-9 to TRBJ1-2; D is unresolved. V lost 10 bases and J lost 8, with 14 bases in between. The CDR3 contains 11 residues. The germline V gene has CDR1 SEHNR and CDR2 FQNEAQ (reference sequence).

This clonotype was detected a few times. J is TRBJ2-5 and V is TRBV5-6; D is undetermined. The CDR3 is 14 amino acids. Germline CDR1 reads SGHDT; CDR2 reads YYEEEE. The V end lost 4 bases, the J end lost 5 bases, and 15 bases lay between the germline ends. CDR3 nucleotides: TGTGCCAGCAGCCCGGACGAGGACGGGGAGACCCAGTACTTC. It yields the protein CASSPDEDGETQYF.

In its sample, this clonotype was seen a few times. The rearrangement joins TRBV4-1 to TRBJ1-1; 9 positions agree with TRBD1. The CDR3 consists of 15 residues. Trimming removed 0 bases from V and 5 bases from J; junction bases left unmatched: 4. The germline CDR1 and CDR2 sequences are MGHRA and YSYEKL. The CDR3 sequence: CASSQEGQGWTEAFF. As DNA, the CDR3 is TGCGCCAGCAGCCAAGAGGGACAGGGATGGACTGAAGCTTTCTTT.

This clonotype has a count of ten or more. The gene calls are TRBV7-9 and TRBJ1-3; the D is unclear. Between the trimmed V and J ends, which lost 8 bases and 0 bases, there was a span of 8 bases. This CDR3 is built from 13 residues. Germline V gene data show CDR1 as SEHNR and CDR2 as FQNEAQ (reference sequence). The CDR3 DNA reads TGTGCCAGCTCACCGGACTCTGGAAACACCATATATTTT. As protein: CASSPDSGNTIYF.

This chain links TRBV5-1 with TRBJ2-5; D is unresolved. Germline V gene data show CDR1 as SGHRS and CDR2 as YFSETQ. V lost 0 bases and J lost 1, with 7 bases in between. This CDR3 spans 14 amino acids. Here the CDR3 reads CASSLGVIQETQYF. The CDR3 coding sequence is TGCGCCAGCAGCTTGGGAGTAATCCAAGAGACCCAGTACTTC.

This clonotype has a handful of counts. This chain connects TRBV24-1 to TRBJ2-7; possible D gene TRBD1, 6 bases. Per the germline V gene, CDR1 is KGHDR and CDR2 is SFDVKD. The CDR3 length is 12 residues. V lost 5 bases, J lost 3 bases, and 7 bases lay in between. The CDR3 loop reads CATSAGVYEQYF. CDR3 nucleotide sequence: TGTGCCACCAGTGCAGGGGTCTACGAGCAGTACTTC.

The V gene is TRBV28, the J gene TRBJ1-2; D not resolved. The CDR3 extends over 13 amino acids. Per the germline V gene, CDR1 is MDHEN and CDR2 is SYDVKM. V dropped 4 bases and J dropped 2 bases, with 8 bases sitting between them. The CDR3 spells CASSSPVNYGYTF. The CDR3 DNA is TGTGCCAGCAGTTCCCCAGTGAACTATGGCTACACCTTC.

This clonotype was observed a few times. In DNA form, the CDR3 reads TGTGCCAGCAGCCAAGTCGGCGGCAGGTCTAATTCACCCCTCCACTTT. This encodes CASSQVGGRSNSPLHF. The genes are TRBV3-1 and TRBJ1-6; no firm D call. The germline gives CDR1 LGHDT, CDR2 YNNKEL (reference sequence). The CDR3 runs 16 residues. Trimming removed 1 base at V and 6 bases at J, with 13 bases between.

This rearrangement joins TRBV7-3 to TRBJ2-1; D remains ambiguous. The V and J ends lost 2 bases and 9 bases respectively, with 11 bases between them. This CDR3 has 13 residues. From germline, CDR1 is SGHTA and CDR2 FQGTGA. In nucleotides, the CDR3 is TGTGCCAGCAGCTTAGGGCAATGGGGTGAGCAGTTCTTC. The encoded protein is CASSLGQWGEQFF.

The chain employs TRBV11-3 and TRBJ2-3; TRBD1 agrees at 8 bases. Unmatched junction bases numbered 8, after V lost 3 bases and J lost 9 bases. The CDR3 sequence is 14 residues long. Germline V gives CDR1 SGHNT, CDR2 YENEEA. In DNA form, the CDR3 reads TGTGCCAGCAGCTTTGGGCAGGGGGCTGTCACGCAGTATTTT. Its translation is CASSFGQGAVTQYF. Full variable domain (remainder filled in from reference TRBV11-3 and TRBJ2-3): EAGVVQSPRYKIIEKKQPVAFWCNPISGHNTLYWYLQNLGQGPELLIRYENEEAVDDSQLPKDRFSAERLKGVDSTLKIQPAELGDSAVYLCASSFGQGAVTQYFGPGTRLTVL.

This clonotype was counted a few times. This chain links TRBV4-3 with TRBJ2-7; TRBD1 matches at 10 bases. Germline values: CDR1 LGHNA, CDR2 YSLEER. This CDR3 comprises 17 residues. J gave up 5 bases and V 0 bases, and 10 bases lay outside the gene matches. The DNA for the CDR3 is TGCGCCAGCAGCCAAGACGCGGGGGGACAGGGGTCCCACGAGCAGTACTTC. Residues: CASSQDAGGQGSHEQYF.

The rearrangement joins TRBV6-5 to TRBJ2-5; 8 nucleotides match TRBD2. With V trimmed by 0 bases and J by 1 base, 7 bases remained unmatched. The CDR3 loop spans 17 amino acids. The germline gives CDR1 MNHEY, CDR2 SVGAGI. The CDR3 region is CASSYSAAAGGQETQYF. DNA for the CDR3: TGTGCCAGCAGTTACTCGGCAGCTGCGGGAGGCCAAGAGACCCAGTACTTC.

The chain employs TRBV7-2 and TRBJ1-2; D remains unclear. CDR1 is SGHTA, CDR2 FQGNSA, per germline. The V and J ends lost 1 base and 2 bases respectively, with 11 bases between them. The CDR3 has 15 residues. As DNA, the CDR3 is TGTGCCAGCAGCTTAGGCCTCAGTTCAAACTATGGCTACACCTTC. It specifies CASSLGLSSNYGYTF.

The V and J genes are TRBV5-6 and TRBJ2-6; D gene uncertain. This CDR3 region has 15 residues. Germline lookup yields CDR1 SGHDT and CDR2 YYEEEE. Trimming took off 0 bases at V and 4 bases at J, with 8 bases between the two ends. CDR3 DNA sequence: TGTGCCAGCAGCTTGGCCGGCCTCGGGGCCAACGTCCTGACTTTC. Protein product: CASSLAGLGANVLTF.